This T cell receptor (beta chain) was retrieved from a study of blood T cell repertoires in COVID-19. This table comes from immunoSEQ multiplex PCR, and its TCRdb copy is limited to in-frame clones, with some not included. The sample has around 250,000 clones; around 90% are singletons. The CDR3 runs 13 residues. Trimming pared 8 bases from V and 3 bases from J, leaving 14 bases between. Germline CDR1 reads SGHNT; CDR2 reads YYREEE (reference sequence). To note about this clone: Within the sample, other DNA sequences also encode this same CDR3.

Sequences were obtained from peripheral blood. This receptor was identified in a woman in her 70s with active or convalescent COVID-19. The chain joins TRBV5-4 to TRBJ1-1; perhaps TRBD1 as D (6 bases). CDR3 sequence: CASALNRDTEAFF. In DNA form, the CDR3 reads TGTGCCAGTGCTCTCAACAGGGACACTGAAGCTTTCTTT. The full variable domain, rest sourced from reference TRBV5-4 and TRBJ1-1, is ETGVTQSPTHLIKTRGQQVTLRCSSQSGHNTVSWYQQALGQGPQFIFQYYREEENGRGNFPPRFSGLQFPNYSSELNVNALELDDSALYLCASALNRDTEAFFGQGTRLTVV.